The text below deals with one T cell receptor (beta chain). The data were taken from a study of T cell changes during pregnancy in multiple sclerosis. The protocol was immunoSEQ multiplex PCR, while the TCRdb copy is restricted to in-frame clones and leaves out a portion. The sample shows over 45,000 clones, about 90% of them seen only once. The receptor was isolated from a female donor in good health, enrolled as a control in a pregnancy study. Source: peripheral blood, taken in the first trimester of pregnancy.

The CDR3 sequence: CASSLGTSGSTDTQYF. The CDR3 DNA follows: TGCGCCAGCAGCTTAGGGACTAGCGGGAGCACAGATACGCAGTATTTT. The chain employs TRBV5-1 and TRBJ2-3; 12 bases line up with TRBD2. J gave up 0 bases and V 2 bases, and 1 base lay outside the gene matches. Per the germline V gene, CDR1 is SGHRS and CDR2 is YFSETQ. The CDR3 is made up of 16 amino acids.